One sample yielded the 25 T cell receptor beta chains listed below, sequenced in a study of T cell responses to AZD1222 COVID-19 vaccine. Some clones are missing from TCRdb's copy, which holds only in-frame ones; the method was immunoSEQ multiplex PCR. This sample has 210,000 or so clones, with around 94% found just once. This sample comprised peripheral blood, obtained 28 days after the second dose of the MenACWY control vaccine. Receptors originate from an adult who received the MenACWY meningococcal vaccine as a control.

The count of this clone is one. This chain uses TRBV27 with TRBJ1-2; TRBD1 aligns across 10 bases. From germline, CDR1 is MNHEY and CDR2 SMNVEV (reference sequence). The CDR3 is 14 residues long. The ends lost 5 bases at V and 7 bases at J; junction bases unmatched: 7. This chain's CDR3 is CASSPKTGGRGYTF. CDR3 DNA: TGTGCCAGCAGTCCAAAGACAGGGGGCCGTGGCTACACCTTC.

This clone has just one count. The rearrangement joins TRBV6-5 to TRBJ1-5; the D gene is possibly TRBD1 (6 bases). From germline, CDR1 is MNHEY and CDR2 SVGAGI. V lost 6 bases, J lost 7 bases, and 16 bases lay in between. The CDR3 consists of 14 residues. The DNA for the CDR3 is TGTGCCAGCAGCCTGGGGGGGGGCGGACAGCCCCAGCATTTT. This translates into CASSLGGGGQPQHF.

The J gene is TRBJ2-3, the V gene TRBV7-9; D gene unclear. The CDR3 covers 14 residues. Germline CDR1 SEHNR, CDR2 FQNEAQ (reference sequence). Trimming stripped 1 base from V and 0 bases from J, with 5 bases between. The CDR3 sequence is CASSLVGSTDTQYF. The CDR3 DNA sequence: TGTGCCAGCAGCTTAGTAGGGAGCACAGATACGCAGTATTTT.

The chain combines TRBV28 with TRBJ1-6; D perhaps matches TRBD1 (6 bases). The CDR3 totals 16 residues. CDR1 is MDHEN, CDR2 SYDVKM, per germline. Trimming cost V 3 bases and J 5 bases, with 14 bases left between them. CDR3 DNA sequence: TGTGCCAGCAGTTTTTTCTTGACAGGAGATAATTCACCCCTCCACTTT. Protein product: CASSFFLTGDNSPLHF.

This clone was recorded only once. J is TRBJ2-7 and V is TRBV7-3; D may be TRBD1 (5 bases). Trimming shortened V by 0 bases and J by 5 bases, and 11 bases separated the two germline ends. Germline V lookup: CDR1 SGHTA, CDR2 FQGTGA. CDR3 length: 14 residues. DNA for the CDR3: TGTGCCAGCAGCTTAACGCGTGGGGCGCACGAGCAGTACTTC. Translating it yields CASSLTRGAHEQYF.

In its sample, this clone was seen once. The chain uses TRBV12-3 or TRBV12-4 and TRBJ2-7; D is uncertain. The CDR3 covers 13 residues. Trimming pared 1 base from V and 2 bases from J, leaving 6 bases between. CDR3: CASSLGSTYEQYF. The CDR3 DNA reads TGTGCCAGCAGTTTAGGATCAACCTACGAGCAGTACTTC.

This clone was seen a few times. The chain joins TRBV18 to TRBJ2-5, with D unclear. V lost 3 bases and J lost 5, with 10 bases in between. Germline V gives CDR1 KGHSH, CDR2 LQKENI. This CDR3 region has 13 residues. The CDR3 DNA reads TGTGCCAGCTCACCCTCAGTTTTGGAGACCCAGTACTTC. Translated, it gives CASSPSVLETQYF. The whole variable domain, remainder taken from reference TRBV18 and TRBJ2-5, is NAGVMQNPRHLVRRRGQEARLRCSPMKGHSHVYWYRQLPEEGLKFMVYLQKENIIDESGMPKERFSAEFPKEGPSILRIQQVVRGDSAAYFCASSPSVLETQYFGPGTRLLVL.

This chain joins TRBV5-5 and TRBJ2-1, with unresolved D. The V and J ends lost 4 bases and 6 bases respectively, with 8 bases between them. CDR3 length equals 12 residues. Looked up from germline, CDR1 is SGHKS and CDR2 is YYEKEE (reference sequence). This chain's CDR3 is CASSTGSNEQFF. The DNA for the CDR3 is TGTGCCAGCAGCACCGGTAGCAATGAGCAGTTCTTC.

The J gene is TRBJ2-5, the V gene TRBV7-3, with TRBD1 as a possible D gene (5 bases). This CDR3 is built from 16 residues. Germline V gene lookup returns CDR1 SGHTA and CDR2 FQGTGA. The germline V and J ends were trimmed by 5 bases and 2 bases, with 18 bases remaining between them. CDR3 sequence (DNA): TGTGCCAGCAGCCCAGGGATAGCAGTAGAGCAAGAGACCCAGTACTTC. Translated, it gives CASSPGIAVEQETQYF.

The chain uses TRBV7-9 and TRBJ2-2, with D perhaps TRBD1 (5 bases). Trimming took off 2 bases at V and 3 bases at J, with 10 bases between the two ends. The CDR3 has 15 amino acids. Germline lookup yields CDR1 SEHNR and CDR2 FQNEAQ (reference sequence). The CDR3 nucleotides are TGTGCCAGCAGCTTACAACAGACAGACACCGGGGAGCTGTTTTTT. Translating it yields CASSLQQTDTGELFF.

The V call is TRBV3-1 (or the pseudogene TRBV3-2), the J call TRBJ2-7; D is unclear. The germline gives CDR1 LGHDT, CDR2 YNNKEL (reference sequence). Trimming took off 10 bases at V and 6 bases at J, with 22 bases between the two ends. The CDR3 contains 14 residues. The CDR3 sequence is CATAPGSSYGEQYF. In nucleotides, the CDR3 is TGTGCCACCGCGCCAGGCTCTTCTTATGGCGAGCAGTACTTC.

This sequence joins TRBV27 and TRBJ1-1; perhaps TRBD1 as D (5 bases). Germline CDR1 MNHEY, CDR2 SMNVEV (reference sequence). The V end was cut by 2 bases, the J end by 1 base, with 5 bases between. The CDR3 contains 13 residues. CDR3 amino acids: CASSLQGNTEAFF. CDR3 nucleotide sequence: TGTGCCAGCAGTTTACAGGGGAACACTGAAGCTTTCTTT.

This chain connects TRBV28 to TRBJ2-7, with 7 bases lining up with TRBD1. J lost 6 bases, V lost 4 bases, and 18 bases had no gene match. Germline V lookup: CDR1 MDHEN, CDR2 SYDVKM. This CDR3 has 17 amino acids. CDR3 loop: CASSYPRLQSGGFEQYF. The DNA for the CDR3 is TGTGCCAGCAGTTACCCTCGGTTGCAGTCAGGGGGATTCGAGCAGTACTTC.

The V call is TRBV28, the J call TRBJ2-5; 7 bases match TRBD2. With 5 bases clipped from V and 5 bases from J, the junction kept 8 bases outside the gene matches. The CDR3 spans 14 residues. CDR1 and CDR2 from the germline V gene are MDHEN and SYDVKM. The CDR3 spells CASSPTGGGETQYF. In DNA form, the CDR3 reads TGTGCCAGCAGTCCGACGGGGGGAGGGGAGACCCAGTACTTC.

The chain is built from TRBV7-3 and TRBJ1-2; no definite D call. V shed 4 bases and J shed 4 bases, with 16 bases lying between them. From germline, CDR1 is SGHTA and CDR2 FQGTGA. This CDR3 spans 15 amino acids. The DNA of the CDR3 is TGTGCCAGCAGCTCCGGGCCGACGGCAAGCTATGGCTACACCTTC. It encodes CASSSGPTASYGYTF. The variable domain in full, with the rest retrieved from reference TRBV7-3 and TRBJ1-2, is GAGVSQTPSNKVTEKGKYVELRCDPISGHTALYWYRQSLGQGPEFLIYFQGTGAADDSGLPNDRFFAVRPEGSVSTLKIQRTERGDSAVYLCASSSGPTASYGYTFGSGTRLTVV.

The J gene is TRBJ1-1, the V gene TRBV5-4; D ambiguous. The CDR3 contains 14 residues. Per the germline V gene, CDR1 is SGHNT and CDR2 is YYREEE (reference sequence). V was pared by 0 bases and J by 1 base, with 7 bases between. CDR3 protein: CASSLDVTNTEAFF. DNA of the CDR3: TGTGCCAGCAGCTTGGATGTCACGAACACTGAAGCTTTCTTT. The variable domain in full, with the rest retrieved from reference TRBV5-4 and TRBJ1-1, is ETGVTQSPTHLIKTRGQQVTLRCSSQSGHNTVSWYQQALGQGPQFIFQYYREEENGRGNFPPRFSGLQFPNYSSELNVNALELDDSALYLCASSLDVTNTEAFFGQGTRLTVV.

V usage is TRBV10-3 and J usage is TRBJ2-2; D not resolved. Germline V gives CDR1 ENHRY, CDR2 SYGVKD. The CDR3 length is 13 residues. V was trimmed by 6 bases and J by 3 bases, leaving 8 bases between them. CDR3 residues: CAIRPTHTGELFF. The CDR3 DNA reads TGTGCCATCAGACCGACGCACACCGGGGAGCTGTTTTTT.

This rearrangement joins TRBV28 to TRBJ1-2; D gene uncertain. The germline CDR1 and CDR2 sequences are MDHEN and SYDVKM. The length of the CDR3 is 10 residues. The V end was cut by 10 bases, the J end by 8 bases, with 11 bases between. The CDR3 spells CATARGGYTF. CDR3 DNA sequence: TGTGCCACAGCCAGAGGGGGCTACACCTTC.

V is TRBV2 and J is TRBJ1-3, with D maybe TRBD1 (5 bases). V was clipped by 3 bases and J by 0 bases, with 9 bases between them. This CDR3 comprises 15 residues. The germline V gene encodes CDR1 SNHLY and CDR2 FYNNEI. The CDR3 region is CASSERQSSGNTIYF. DNA for the CDR3: TGTGCCAGCAGTGAGCGACAGAGCTCTGGAAACACCATATATTTT.

The CDR3 region has the DNA TGTGCCAGCATTTGGGGACTCTACGAGCAGTACTTC. Translation: CASIWGLYEQYF. The V and J genes are TRBV6-5 and TRBJ2-7, with D tentatively TRBD2 (6 bases). Germline V gene lookup returns CDR1 MNHEY and CDR2 SVGAGI. CDR3 length: 12 amino acids. The ends were cut back, 7 bases at V and 3 bases at J, with 10 bases in the middle.

The J gene is TRBJ1-4, the V gene TRBV3-1 (or the pseudogene TRBV3-2); D is uncertain. Trimming shortened V by 8 bases and J by 9 bases, and 13 bases separated the two germline ends. The CDR3 covers 12 residues. Germline CDR1 LGHDT, CDR2 YNNKEL (reference sequence). The CDR3 is CASGTREQKLFF. For the CDR3, the DNA is TGTGCCAGCGGAACACGTGAGCAAAAACTGTTTTTT.

The chain links TRBV27 to TRBJ1-2; D perhaps matches TRBD1 (5 bases). This CDR3 region has 13 residues. Germline CDR1 reads MNHEY; CDR2 reads SMNVEV (reference sequence). V was clipped by 6 bases and J by 2 bases, with 10 bases between them. CDR3 bases: TGTGCCAGCAGCGGGGACGGAAACTATGGCTACACCTTC. It encodes CASSGDGNYGYTF.

The chain has TRBV5-4 and TRBJ1-2; possible D gene TRBD1, 6 bases. CDR3 length equals 13 residues. Per germline, CDR1 SGHNT and CDR2 YYREEE (reference sequence). The V end was cut by 4 bases, the J end by 2 bases, with 9 bases between. The CDR3 reads CASSPDSNYGYTF. CDR3 sequence (DNA): TGTGCCAGCAGCCCGGACAGCAACTATGGCTACACCTTC.

This chain joins TRBV2 and TRBJ2-5, with D possibly being TRBD1 (5 bases). CDR1 and CDR2 from the germline V gene are SNHLY and FYNNEI. The ends were cut back, 6 bases at V and 0 bases at J, with 11 bases in the middle. The CDR3 length is 14 residues. The CDR3 coding sequence is TGTGCCAGCAGGGGGCGACCCGACCAAGAGACCCAGTACTTC. Its protein is CASRGRPDQETQYF. Full variable domain (outside the CDR3, taken from reference TRBV2 and TRBJ2-5): EPEVTQTPSHQVTQMGQEVILRCVPISNHLYFYWYRQILGQKVEFLVSFYNNEISEKSEIFDDQFSVERPDGSNFTLKIRSTKLEDSAMYFCASRGRPDQETQYFGPGTRLLVL.

V usage is TRBV2 and J usage is TRBJ1-2; the match to TRBD1 covers 8 bases. The CDR3 has 14 residues. V lost 3 bases, J lost 7 bases, and 7 bases stayed unmatched. CDR1 is SNHLY and CDR2 is FYNNEI in the germline V gene. The CDR3 bases are TGTGCCAGCAGTGACGTTCAGGGGGCGGTTGGCTACACCTTC. Protein: CASSDVQGAVGYTF.